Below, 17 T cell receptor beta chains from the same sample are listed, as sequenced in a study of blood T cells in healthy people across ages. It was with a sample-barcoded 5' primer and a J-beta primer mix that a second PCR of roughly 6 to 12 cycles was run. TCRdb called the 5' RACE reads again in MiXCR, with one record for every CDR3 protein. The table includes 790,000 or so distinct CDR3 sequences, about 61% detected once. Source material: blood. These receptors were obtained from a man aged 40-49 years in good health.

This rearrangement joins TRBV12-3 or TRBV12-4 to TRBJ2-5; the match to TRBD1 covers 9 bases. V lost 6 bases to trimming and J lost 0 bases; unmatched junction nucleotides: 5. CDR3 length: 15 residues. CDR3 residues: CASSLDRGYQETQYF. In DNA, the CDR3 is TGTGCCAGCAGCCTGGACAGGGGATACCAAGAGACCCAGTACTTC.

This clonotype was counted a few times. CDR3 region: CSSRWGTEAFF. The CDR3, as DNA: TGCAGTTCTCGGTGGGGCACTGAAGCTTTCTTT. V usage is TRBV29-1 and J usage is TRBJ1-1, with D uncertain. In germline, CDR1 is SQVTM, CDR2 ANQGSEA. The CDR3 extends over 11 amino acids.

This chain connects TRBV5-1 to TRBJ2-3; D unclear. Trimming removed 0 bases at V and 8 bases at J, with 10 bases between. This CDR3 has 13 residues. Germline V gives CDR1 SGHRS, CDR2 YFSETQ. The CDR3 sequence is CASSLESPGTQYF. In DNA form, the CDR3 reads TGCGCCAGCAGCTTGGAAAGCCCGGGTACGCAGTATTTT.

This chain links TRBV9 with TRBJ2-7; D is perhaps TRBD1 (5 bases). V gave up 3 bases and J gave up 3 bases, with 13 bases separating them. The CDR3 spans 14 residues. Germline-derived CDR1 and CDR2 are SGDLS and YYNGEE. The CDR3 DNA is TGTGCCAGCAGCGAGGCAGCAGGGCACTACGAGCAGTACTTC. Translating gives CASSEAAGHYEQYF.

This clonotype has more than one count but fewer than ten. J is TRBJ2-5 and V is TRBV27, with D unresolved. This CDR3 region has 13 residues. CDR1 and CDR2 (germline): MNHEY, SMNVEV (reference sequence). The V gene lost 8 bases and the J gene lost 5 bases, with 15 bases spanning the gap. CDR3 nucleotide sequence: TGTGCCAGCCCAGGCACCAGCCCGGAGACCCAGTACTTC. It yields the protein CASPGTSPETQYF.

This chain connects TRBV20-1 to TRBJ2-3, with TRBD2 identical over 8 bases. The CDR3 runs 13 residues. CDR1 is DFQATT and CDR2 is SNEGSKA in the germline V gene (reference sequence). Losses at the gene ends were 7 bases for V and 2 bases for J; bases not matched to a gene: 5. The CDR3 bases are TGCAGTGTCTACGGGGGGGCCACAGATACGCAGTATTTT. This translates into CSVYGGATDTQYF.

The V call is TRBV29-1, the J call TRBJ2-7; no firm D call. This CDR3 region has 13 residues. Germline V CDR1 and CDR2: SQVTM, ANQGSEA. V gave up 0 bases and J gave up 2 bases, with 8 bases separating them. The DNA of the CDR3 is TGCAGCGTTGAAGAAAAAGAGCCCTACGAGCAGTACTTC. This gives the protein CSVEEKEPYEQYF.

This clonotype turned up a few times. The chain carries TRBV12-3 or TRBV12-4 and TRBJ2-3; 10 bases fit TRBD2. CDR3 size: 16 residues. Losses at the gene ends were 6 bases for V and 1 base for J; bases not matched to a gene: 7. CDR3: CASRYTGTSGTDTQYF. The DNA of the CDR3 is TGTGCCAGCAGATATACCGGGACTAGCGGCACAGATACGCAGTATTTT.

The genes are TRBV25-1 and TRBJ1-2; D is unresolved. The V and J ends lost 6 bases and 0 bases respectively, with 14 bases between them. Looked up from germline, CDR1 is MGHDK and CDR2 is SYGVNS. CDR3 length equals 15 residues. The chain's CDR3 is CASRGLTVPNYGYTF. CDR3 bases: TGTGCCAGCAGGGGCCTCACGGTCCCTAACTATGGCTACACCTTC.

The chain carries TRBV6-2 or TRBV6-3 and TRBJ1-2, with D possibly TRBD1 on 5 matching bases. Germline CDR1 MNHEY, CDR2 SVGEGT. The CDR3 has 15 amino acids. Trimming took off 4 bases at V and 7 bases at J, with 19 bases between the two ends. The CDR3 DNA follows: TGTGCCAGCAGTTTATTGGAGGGGCCTATAGGTGGCTACACCTTC. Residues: CASSLLEGPIGGYTF.

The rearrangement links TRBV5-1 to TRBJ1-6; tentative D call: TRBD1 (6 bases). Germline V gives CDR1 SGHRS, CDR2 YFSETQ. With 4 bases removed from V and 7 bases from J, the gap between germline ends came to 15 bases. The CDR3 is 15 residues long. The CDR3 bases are TGCGCCAGCAGCGTTCAACAGGGAGGAAATTCACCCCTCCACTTT. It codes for CASSVQQGGNSPLHF.

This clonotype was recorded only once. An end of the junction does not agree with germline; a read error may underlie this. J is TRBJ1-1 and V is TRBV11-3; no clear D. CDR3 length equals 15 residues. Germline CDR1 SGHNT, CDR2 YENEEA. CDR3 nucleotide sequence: TGTGCCAGCAGCGTAGAGGGCTATAGGCACCCTGAAGCTTTCTTT. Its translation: CASSVEGYRHPEAFF.

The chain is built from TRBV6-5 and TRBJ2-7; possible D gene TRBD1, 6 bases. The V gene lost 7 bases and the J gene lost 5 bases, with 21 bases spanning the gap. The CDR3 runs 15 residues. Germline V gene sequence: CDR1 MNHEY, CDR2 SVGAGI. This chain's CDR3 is CASKGTGPGNNEQYF. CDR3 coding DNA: TGTGCCAGCAAGGGCACAGGGCCAGGGAACAACGAGCAGTACTTC.

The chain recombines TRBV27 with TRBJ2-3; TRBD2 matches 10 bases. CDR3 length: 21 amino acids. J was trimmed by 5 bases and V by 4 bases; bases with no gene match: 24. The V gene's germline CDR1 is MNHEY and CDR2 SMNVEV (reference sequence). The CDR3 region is CASSSSDRWTKRGGAGDTQYF. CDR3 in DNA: TGTGCCAGCAGTTCATCGGACAGATGGACCAAGCGGGGGGGCGCAGGAGATACGCAGTATTTT.

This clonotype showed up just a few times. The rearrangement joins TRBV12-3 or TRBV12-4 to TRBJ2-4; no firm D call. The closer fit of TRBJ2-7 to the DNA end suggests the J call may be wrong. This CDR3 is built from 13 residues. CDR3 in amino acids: CASSLVVGLEQYF. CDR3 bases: TGTGCCAGCAGTTTAGTGGTAGGGCTCGAGCAGTACTTC.

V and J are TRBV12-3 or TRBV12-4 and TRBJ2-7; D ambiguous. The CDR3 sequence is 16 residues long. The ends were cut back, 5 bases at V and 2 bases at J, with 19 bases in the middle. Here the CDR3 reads CASSPGPGFHPYEQYF. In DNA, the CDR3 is TGTGCCAGCAGTCCTGGCCCAGGCTTCCATCCCTACGAGCAGTACTTC.

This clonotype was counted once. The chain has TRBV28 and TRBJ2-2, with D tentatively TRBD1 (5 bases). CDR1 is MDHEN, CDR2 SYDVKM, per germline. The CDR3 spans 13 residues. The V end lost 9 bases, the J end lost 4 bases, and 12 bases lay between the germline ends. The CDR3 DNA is TGTGCCAGTGCGCGACAGAGCACCGGGGAGCTGTTTTTT. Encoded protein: CASARQSTGELFF.